This passage covers 24 T cell receptor beta chains from one sample sequenced in a study of CD8 T cells in Susac syndrome. A quantity of roughly 0.5 to 1 ug RNA underwent reverse transcription using random hexamers. Each CDR3 protein gets one entry after TCRdb re-called the immunoSEQ multiplex PCR reads with MiXCR. The table includes 150,000 or so distinct CDR3 sequences, roughly 93% detected once. The material sequenced was CD4+ T cells from PBMCs. These TCRs come from a human donor in good health.

The genes are TRBV29-1 and TRBJ2-3; TRBD2 is a possible D gene (5 bases). Germline values: CDR1 SQVTM, CDR2 ANQGSEA. The germline V and J ends were trimmed by 8 bases and 4 bases, with 13 bases remaining between them. The CDR3 sequence is 12 residues long. This chain's CDR3 is CSIGPRADTQYF. The CDR3 DNA sequence: TGCAGCATAGGACCGAGGGCAGATACGCAGTATTTT.

This chain uses TRBV7-2 with TRBJ2-5; TRBD2 agrees at 11 bases. The V segment lost 5 bases and the J segment 7 bases; nucleotides outside the gene matches: 3. Germline loops: CDR1 SGHTA, CDR2 FQGNSA. The CDR3 is made up of 13 amino acids. The CDR3 DNA reads TGTGCCAGCAGCGTAGGGACTAGCGGGACCCAGTACTTC. This translates into CASSVGTSGTQYF.

The table lists this clonotype with a few counts. The chain links TRBV6-1 to TRBJ2-7; TRBD2 might be the D (5 bases). Germline-derived CDR1 and CDR2 are MNHNS and SASEGT. This CDR3 contains 14 residues. Trimming removed 0 bases at V and 5 bases at J, with 11 bases between. CDR3 DNA sequence: TGTGCCAGCAGTGAAGCGGGGAGCGACGACGAGCAGTACTTC. Protein: CASSEAGSDDEQYF.

J is TRBJ2-7 and V is TRBV7-9; D uncertain. V lost 5 bases and J 2 bases, leaving 4 bases between the germline ends. CDR3 size: 11 residues. CDR1 SEHNR and CDR2 FQNEAQ come from the germline V gene (reference sequence). CDR3 nucleotide sequence: TGTGCCAGCAGCCACACCTACGAGCAGTACTTC. Translated, it gives CASSHTYEQYF.

The chain is built from TRBV3-1 and TRBJ1-3; perhaps TRBD1 as D (5 bases). This CDR3 has 16 residues. Looked up from germline, CDR1 is LGHDT and CDR2 is YNNKEL (reference sequence). The V gene lost 1 base and the J gene lost 0 bases, with 10 bases spanning the gap. Here the CDR3 DNA reads TGTGCCAGCAGCCAAGGGGCAGGGATCTCTGGAAACACCATATATTTT. It specifies CASSQGAGISGNTIYF.

The chain employs TRBV9 and TRBJ1-1; perhaps TRBD1 as D (5 bases). This CDR3 has 13 residues. Germline CDR1 reads SGDLS; CDR2 reads YYNGEE. V lost 4 bases, J lost 6 bases, and 13 bases lay in between. Here the CDR3 DNA reads TGTGCCAGCAGCCCTGTGGGGGAGGCTGAAGCTTTCTTT. Amino acid sequence: CASSPVGEAEAFF.

This clonotype has just one count. V gene TRBV5-1 combines with J gene TRBJ2-3, with 11 bases that match TRBD1. Trimming took 4 bases from V and 8 from J; bases not matched to a gene: 3. The CDR3 spans 13 residues. Germline values: CDR1 SGHRS, CDR2 YFSETQ. The CDR3 DNA reads TGCGCCAGCAGCCTTGGACAGGGGGCTACGCAGTATTTT. Protein product: CASSLGQGATQYF. The entire variable domain, with the rest obtained from reference TRBV5-1 and TRBJ2-3, is as follows: KAGVTQTPRYLIKTRGQQVTLSCSPISGHRSVSWYQQTPGQGLQFLFEYFSETQRNKGNFPGRFSGRQFSNSRSEMNVSTLELGDSALYLCASSLGQGATQYFGPGTRLTVL.

The V and J genes are TRBV7-2 and TRBJ2-7; D unresolved. V was shortened by 0 bases and J by 2 bases, with 8 bases between the two germline ends. Germline V gene data show CDR1 as SGHTA and CDR2 as FQGNSA. The CDR3 has 14 amino acids. CDR3 amino acids: CASSLAVPPYEQYF. The CDR3 DNA reads TGTGCCAGCAGCTTAGCGGTACCCCCCTACGAGCAGTACTTC.

This clonotype was recorded only once. The CDR3 loop is CASSVVGGSGELFF. DNA for the CDR3: TGTGCCAGCAGCGTAGTAGGGGGAAGCGGGGAGCTGTTTTTT. The rearrangement uses TRBV9 and TRBJ2-2, with D perhaps TRBD1 (6 bases). CDR1 and CDR2 (germline): SGDLS, YYNGEE. V lost 0 bases, J lost 7 bases, and 10 bases lay in between. This CDR3 contains 14 residues.

The chain links TRBV2 to TRBJ2-7; D possibly uses TRBD1 or TRBD2 (6 bases each). Trimming removed 8 bases from V and 0 bases from J, with 11 bases in between. The germline V gene has CDR1 SNHLY and CDR2 FYNNEI. This CDR3 has 13 amino acids. The DNA of the CDR3 is TGTGCCAGCTTAGCGGACAGCTCCTACGAGCAGTACTTC. It translates to CASLADSSYEQYF.

This chain links TRBV6-4 with TRBJ2-3, with unresolved D. CDR3 length: 13 residues. The germline gives CDR1 MRHNA, CDR2 SNTAGT. V gave up 4 bases and J gave up 0 bases, with 5 bases separating them. CDR3 amino acids: CASSASSTDTQYF. The CDR3 DNA sequence: TGTGCCAGCAGTGCGTCTAGCACAGATACGCAGTATTTT.

The CDR3 coding sequence is TGTGCCAGCAGCCAAGGATCCCAGCGGGGGGTCTATGAGCAGTTCTTC. Translated: CASSQGSQRGVYEQFF. This rearrangement joins TRBV14 to TRBJ2-1; 9 bases align to TRBD2. CDR1 and CDR2 (germline): SGHDN, FVKESK. CDR3 length: 16 residues. The J segment lost 8 bases and the V segment lost 1 base, leaving 9 bases of the junction unmatched.

Only one count was recorded for this clonotype. V usage is TRBV10-3 and J usage is TRBJ1-3, with TRBD1 matching over 7 bases. Germline values: CDR1 ENHRY, CDR2 SYGVKD. The CDR3 sequence is 15 residues long. V shed 2 bases and J 2 bases; nucleotides not matched to a gene: 3. CDR3 nucleotides: TGTGCCATCAGTGAGCAGGGGGGCGCTGGAAACACCATATATTTT. It is translated as CAISEQGGAGNTIYF.

The chain couples TRBV20-1 to TRBJ2-7, with 9 bases identical to TRBD1. With V trimmed by 5 bases and J by 7 bases, 9 bases remained unmatched. Germline CDR1 and CDR2: DFQATT and SNEGSKA (reference sequence). The CDR3 is 13 amino acids. CDR3 nucleotides: TGCAGTGCTGTCAACAGGGGGCTGGGGGAGCAGTACTTC. Its translation is CSAVNRGLGEQYF.

V is TRBV15 and J is TRBJ2-6; 9 bases are a match to TRBD1. This CDR3 spans 16 amino acids. Germline V gives CDR1 LNHNV, CDR2 YYDKDF (reference sequence). With 3 bases clipped from V and 4 bases from J, the junction kept 4 bases outside the gene matches. CDR3: CATSSHRGPGANVLTF. CDR3 nucleotides: TGTGCCACCAGCAGCCACAGGGGGCCGGGGGCCAACGTCCTGACTTTC.

The rearrangement uses TRBV29-1 and TRBJ1-1; D gene ambiguous. V lost 2 bases and J lost 1, with 5 bases in between. Germline CDR1 and CDR2: SQVTM and ANQGSEA. The length of the CDR3 is 12 residues. The CDR3 protein is CSVERTNTEAFF. Written as DNA, the CDR3 is TGCAGCGTTGAACGAACGAACACTGAAGCTTTCTTT.

The chain is built from TRBV7-6 and TRBJ2-1; D remains ambiguous. V was shortened by 5 bases and J by 1 base, with 18 bases between the two germline ends. The CDR3 contains 17 residues. CDR1 is SGHVS and CDR2 is FNYEAQ in the germline V gene. The CDR3 loop reads CASSEDLVDGSYNEQFF. The CDR3 nucleotides are TGTGCCAGCAGCGAAGATTTAGTTGACGGATCCTACAATGAGCAGTTCTTC.

The chain employs TRBV5-1 and TRBJ1-3; possibly TRBD1 for D (5 bases). Between the trimmed V and J ends, which lost 0 bases and 4 bases, there was a span of 14 bases. This CDR3 spans 16 amino acids. Germline V CDR1 and CDR2: SGHRS, YFSETQ. The CDR3 here is CASSLANGGPGNTIYF. In nucleotides, the CDR3 is TGCGCCAGCAGCTTGGCCAACGGGGGACCCGGAAACACCATATATTTT.

V gene TRBV25-1 combines with J gene TRBJ2-7; weak D call: TRBD2 (6 bases). CDR1 is MGHDK and CDR2 is SYGVNS in the germline V gene. V was trimmed by 11 bases and J by 6 bases, leaving 17 bases between them. The CDR3 spans 12 residues. CDR3 amino acids: CAVTGQGGEQYF. The CDR3 DNA sequence: TGTGCCGTCACGGGGCAGGGAGGCGAGCAGTACTTC.

The chain is built from TRBV12-5 and TRBJ2-6; D is ambiguous. Germline CDR1 and CDR2: LGHNT and FRNRAP. This CDR3 has 13 amino acids. Trimming pared 5 bases from V and 4 bases from J, leaving 6 bases between. CDR3 residues: CASGVSGANVLTF. The CDR3 DNA follows: TGTGCTAGTGGTGTTTCCGGGGCCAACGTCCTGACTTTC.

This clonotype occurred a few times. The chain carries TRBV5-1 and TRBJ1-2, with 9 bases fitting TRBD1. CDR3 length: 13 residues. CDR1 SGHRS and CDR2 YFSETQ come from the germline V gene. Losses at the gene ends were 4 bases for V and 10 bases for J; bases not matched to a gene: 8. The CDR3 reads CASSDTDRGHYTF. The DNA of the CDR3 is TGCGCCAGCAGCGATACGGACAGGGGACACTACACCTTC.

The genes are TRBV19 and TRBJ1-2; unclear D gene. The germline V gene encodes CDR1 LNHDA and CDR2 SQIVND (reference sequence). Trimming removed 4 bases from V and 6 bases from J, with 12 bases in between. The CDR3 has 13 amino acids. The CDR3 protein is CASSTRTGNGYTF. The CDR3 coding sequence is TGTGCCAGTAGTACCAGGACGGGGAATGGCTACACCTTC. The complete variable domain, with remaining parts taken from reference TRBV19 and TRBJ1-2, reads DGGITQSPKYLFRKEGQNVTLSCEQNLNHDAMYWYRQDPGQGLRLIYYSQIVNDFQKGDIAEGYSVSREKKESFPLTVTSAQKNPTAFYLCASSTRTGNGYTFGSGTRLTVV.

This chain connects TRBV6-1 to TRBJ1-4, with 9 positions matching TRBD1. The CDR3 length is 14 residues. V shed 6 bases, J shed 4 bases, and the junction held 3 bases outside the gene matches. The germline CDR1 and CDR2 sequences are MNHNS and SASEGT. The CDR3 bases are TGTGCCAGCAGCCGGGGACAGGGTAATGAAAAACTGTTTTTT. This sequence encodes CASSRGQGNEKLFF.

The chain carries TRBV28 and TRBJ1-2; D is possibly TRBD1 (5 bases). The CDR3 is 14 amino acids. V was clipped by 5 bases and J by 6 bases, with 16 bases between them. The germline V gene encodes CDR1 MDHEN and CDR2 SYDVKM. CDR3 region: CASSLLTAPNGYTF. The CDR3, as DNA: TGTGCCAGCAGTCTACTGACAGCCCCTAATGGCTACACCTTC.